A single sample gave rise to the 19 T cell receptor beta chains below, sequenced in a study of blood T cell repertoires in COVID-19. Assay: immunoSEQ multiplex PCR; the TCRdb copy retains only in-frame clones and omits some. The table shows about 300,000 clones, with around 87% occurring only once. The sample consisted of peripheral blood. Receptor source: a man between 70 and 80 years old with acute or convalescent COVID-19.

Notes on this clone: The identical CDR3 is also encoded by other nucleotide sequences in the sample. The chain uses TRBV30 and TRBJ2-7, with 9 bases identical to TRBD2. V lost 2 bases to trimming and J lost 3 bases; unmatched junction nucleotides: 5. Per germline, CDR1 GTSNPN and CDR2 SVGIG (reference sequence). The CDR3 runs 14 residues. The CDR3 sequence is CAWSLTSGGYEQYF. CDR3 nucleotide sequence: TGTGCCTGGAGTCTGACTAGCGGTGGCTACGAGCAGTACTTC. Filled out from reference TRBV30 and TRBJ2-7, the complete variable domain reads SQTIHQWPATLVQPVGSPLSLECTVEGTSNPNLYWYRQAAGRGLQLLFYSVGIGQISSEVPQNLSASRPQDRQFILSSKKLLLSDSGFYLCAWSLTSGGYEQYFGPGTRLTVT.

CDR3 sequence (DNA): TGTGCCAGCAGTTTGGGTGGAGGAGGAAGCGAAAAACTGTTTTTT. Protein sequence: CASSLGGGGSEKLFF. This chain links TRBV28 with TRBJ1-4; D call uncertain. V was shortened by 3 bases and J by 8 bases, with 16 bases between the two germline ends. The CDR3 extends over 15 amino acids. Germline assignment: CDR1 MDHEN and CDR2 SYDVKM.

CDR3 DNA: TGTGCCAGCAGTTACGACCGACAGAGCAATCAGCCCCAGCATTTT. It translates to CASSYDRQSNQPQHF. J is TRBJ1-5 and V is TRBV6-5; a weak D match, TRBD1 (5 bases). The CDR3 has 15 residues. Germline CDR1 and CDR2: MNHEY and SVGAGI. The ends were cut back, 2 bases at V and 1 base at J, with 9 bases in the middle.

V and J are TRBV30 and TRBJ1-1; 10 bases line up with TRBD1. The CDR3 totals 13 residues. The ends lost 5 bases at V and 0 bases at J; junction bases unmatched: 0. Germline V gene data show CDR1 as GTSNPN and CDR2 as SVGIG (reference sequence). CDR3 nucleotide sequence: TGTGCCTGGGACAGGGGGCTGAACACTGAAGCTTTCTTT. As protein: CAWDRGLNTEAFF.

This clone has only one observation. V usage is TRBV7-9 and J usage is TRBJ2-1; D might be TRBD1 (5 bases). This CDR3 has 16 residues. From germline, CDR1 is SEHNR and CDR2 FQNEAQ (reference sequence). The V end lost 1 base, the J end lost 7 bases, and 17 bases lay between the germline ends. The CDR3 DNA reads as TGTGCCAGCAGCTTAGGGGGCGCCTCTTGGTCTAATGAGCAGTTCTTC. Amino acids: CASSLGGASWSNEQFF.

The rearrangement joins TRBV6-2 or TRBV6-3 to TRBJ2-7; 7 bases are a match to TRBD2. The junction had 11 bases not matched to a gene; V was cut back by 6 bases and J by 3 bases. Germline CDR1 MNHEY, CDR2 SVGEGT. This CDR3 has 15 residues. CDR3 residues: CASSLTRGGRYEQYF. DNA of the CDR3: TGTGCCAGCAGCCTTACCCGCGGGGGACGCTACGAGCAGTACTTC.

The chain is built from TRBV9 and TRBJ2-2, with TRBD2 matching over 9 bases. Per germline, CDR1 SGDLS and CDR2 YYNGEE. Trimming at V came to 5 bases and at J to 1 base, leaving 0 bases not matched to a gene. The CDR3 is 14 residues long. The CDR3 DNA follows: TGTGCCAGCAGGACTAGCGGGAACACCGGGGAGCTGTTTTTT. Residues: CASRTSGNTGELFF. The full variable domain, in which reference TRBV9 and TRBJ2-2 provide the parts outside the CDR3, is DSGVTQTPKHLITATGQRVTLRCSPRSGDLSVYWYQQSLDQGLQFLIQYYNGEERAKGNILERFSAQQFPDLHSELNLSSLELGDSALYFCASRTSGNTGELFFGEGSRLTVL.

The chain carries TRBV5-1 and TRBJ2-3; 9 positions match TRBD2. The CDR3 runs to 16 residues. In germline, CDR1 is SGHRS, CDR2 YFSETQ. Trimming at V came to 0 bases and at J to 3 bases, leaving 5 bases not matched to a gene. DNA of the CDR3: TGCGCCAGCAGCTTGGGACTAGCGGTCACTACAGATACGCAGTATTTT. It is translated as CASSLGLAVTTDTQYF.

The rearrangement links TRBV2 to TRBJ1-6, with 7 bases matching TRBD1. Germline V CDR1 and CDR2: SNHLY, FYNNEI. The CDR3 extends over 14 amino acids. Trimming cost V 5 bases and J 9 bases; bases outside gene matches: 7. CDR3 sequence: CASSYDRDISPLHF. The CDR3 DNA sequence: TGTGCCAGCAGTTACGACAGGGATATTTCACCCCTCCACTTT.

This clone has just a few counts. The chain is built from TRBV28 and TRBJ1-1; 11 positions agree with TRBD1. The CDR3 has 14 residues. Trimming removed 3 bases from V and 5 bases from J; junction bases left unmatched: 2. The germline V gene encodes CDR1 MDHEN and CDR2 SYDVKM. CDR3 sequence reads: CASSFWDRGTEAFF. For the CDR3, the DNA is TGTGCCAGCAGTTTTTGGGACAGGGGGACTGAAGCTTTCTTT.

CDR3 nucleotides: TGTGCCAGCAGTAACCCTCGCGAGGCCAAAAACATTCAGTACTTC. Residues: CASSNPREAKNIQYF. The V and J genes are TRBV6-2 or TRBV6-3 and TRBJ2-4; D ambiguous. In germline, CDR1 is MNHEY, CDR2 SVGEGT. V lost 5 bases, J lost 1 base, and 12 bases lay in between. The CDR3 contains 15 residues.

CDR3 residues: CASSLGRGAYNEQFF. CDR3 nucleotide sequence: TGTGCCAGCAGCTTAGGACGGGGGGCTTACAATGAGCAGTTCTTC. The rearrangement uses TRBV7-6 and TRBJ2-1, with a tentative D call TRBD2 (7 bases). V gave up 1 base and J gave up 4 bases, with 11 bases separating them. CDR1 is SGHVS, CDR2 FNYEAQ, per germline. The CDR3 extends over 15 amino acids.

The V and J genes are TRBV2 and TRBJ1-4, with 7 nucleotides matching TRBD1. V lost 6 bases, J lost 5 bases, and 6 bases stayed unmatched. This CDR3 is 14 amino acids long. The germline V gene encodes CDR1 SNHLY and CDR2 FYNNEI. The CDR3 spells CASRTGSQNEKLFF. The DNA of the CDR3 is TGTGCCAGCAGGACAGGGAGCCAAAATGAAAAACTGTTTTTT. The complete variable domain, with remaining parts taken from reference TRBV2 and TRBJ1-4, reads EPEVTQTPSHQVTQMGQEVILRCVPISNHLYFYWYRQILGQKVEFLVSFYNNEISEKSEIFDDQFSVERPDGSNFTLKIRSTKLEDSAMYFCASRTGSQNEKLFFGSGTQLSVL.

The gene calls are TRBV2 and TRBJ2-7, with TRBD1 as a possible D gene (6 bases). From germline, CDR1 is SNHLY and CDR2 FYNNEI. The CDR3 runs to 13 residues. V was clipped by 2 bases and J by 6 bases, with 11 bases between them. CDR3 in DNA: TGTGCCAGCAGTGAACTCCAGGGGAGCGAGCAGTACTTC. This gives the protein CASSELQGSEQYF.

The rearrangement uses TRBV7-9 and TRBJ1-5; 10 nucleotides line up with TRBD1. The CDR3 contains 15 residues. Germline CDR1 is SEHNR and CDR2 is FQNEAQ (reference sequence). V gave up 2 bases and J gave up 5 bases; unmatched junction bases: 3. In DNA, the CDR3 is TGTGCCAGCAGCTTATGGACAGGGGGGGATCAGCCCCAGCATTTT. Translated: CASSLWTGGDQPQHF.

The rearrangement links TRBV19 to TRBJ1-5; D is unresolved. There are 12 residues in the CDR3. Germline V CDR1 and CDR2: LNHDA, SQIVND (reference sequence). V shed 5 bases and J shed 7 bases, with 9 bases lying between them. The DNA of the CDR3 is TGTGCCAGTAGTTTCGCGAGGCAGCCCCAGCATTTT. It translates to CASSFARQPQHF.

Ten or more counts support this clone. V and J are TRBV5-4 and TRBJ1-1; unclear D gene. The CDR3 spans 15 residues. Germline-derived CDR1 and CDR2 are SGHNT and YYREEE (reference sequence). Trimming removed 4 bases from V and 0 bases from J, with 13 bases in between. DNA for the CDR3: TGTGCCAGCAGCCCCTCGTCGAGGATGAACACTGAAGCTTTCTTT. Translated: CASSPSSRMNTEAFF.

V usage is TRBV5-6 and J usage is TRBJ2-4, with 15 bases identical to TRBD2. V dropped 2 bases and J dropped 7; count of bases not matched to a gene: 7. The CDR3 sequence is 17 residues long. Germline V gives CDR1 SGHDT, CDR2 YYEEEE. The CDR3 protein is CASSFRTSGREGNIQYF. The CDR3 DNA follows: TGTGCCAGCAGCTTTAGGACTAGCGGGAGGGAGGGGAACATTCAGTACTTC.

This chain uses TRBV15 with TRBJ1-3; D not certain. Germline V gene lookup returns CDR1 LNHNV and CDR2 YYDKDF (reference sequence). The CDR3 consists of 11 residues. Trimming took off 8 bases at V and 4 bases at J, with 6 bases between the two ends. In nucleotides, the CDR3 is TGTGCCACCCGGTGGGGAAACACCATATATTTT. Protein: CATRWGNTIYF.